Below are 8 T cell receptor beta chains sequenced from a single sample in a study of CD8 T cells in ankylosing spondylitis (dated by TCRdb to 2017 to 2019). Library prep was done by 5' RACE. The run used an Illumina HiSeq 2500. The public reads were run again by TCRdb, first through fastp at Q25 and then through MiXCR, and only productive beta chains were kept. CDR3 protein duplicates are merged, each entry listing the most common genes and DNA. The sample table contains 150,000 to 200,000 distinct CDR3 sequences; only one count was recorded for around 13% of them. The ten largest clones capture about 11% of the sample. The sequencing input was blood, either unsorted or a sorted T cell fraction (not recorded which). Every receptor here comes from a female donor with ankylosing spondylitis or in good health (not recorded which).

This clonotype occurred many times. The chain recombines TRBV19 with TRBJ1-1; tentative D call: TRBD1 (5 bases). This CDR3 comprises 15 residues. Trimming shortened V by 0 bases and J by 4 bases, and 12 bases separated the two germline ends. Germline CDR1 LNHDA, CDR2 SQIVND (reference sequence). CDR3 nucleotide sequence: TGTGCCAGTAGTATAGATCATGGGGGTGGCACTGAAGCTTTCTTT. Its translation is CASSIDHGGGTEAFF.

Points on this clonotype: It may be a read error: a sequence one base away is much more abundant. The chain is built from TRBV7-2 and TRBJ2-7, with TRBD1 matching 7 bases. Germline assignment: CDR1 SGHTA and CDR2 FQGNSA. CDR3 length: 14 amino acids. CDR3 region: CAGSSRQGPYEQYF. In DNA, the CDR3 is TGTGCCGGCAGCTCCAGACAGGGCCCCTACGAGCAGTACTTC.

This clonotype was seen ten or more times. The chain's CDR3 is CASRTTGGDRNSGNTIYF. CDR3 bases: TGTGCCAGCAGGACGACAGGGGGGGATCGCAACTCTGGAAACACCATATATTTT. This chain connects TRBV6-1 to TRBJ1-3; 9 bases fit TRBD1. The CDR3 contains 18 residues. Trimming cost V 6 bases and J 0 bases; bases outside gene matches: 12. Germline CDR1 reads MNHNS; CDR2 reads SASEGT.

The CDR3 is CASKEVSGANVLTF. The CDR3 DNA is TGCGCCAGCAAGGAGGTCTCTGGGGCCAACGTCCTGACTTTC. This sequence joins TRBV5-1 and TRBJ2-6; tentatively, D is TRBD2 (5 bases). Per the germline V gene, CDR1 is SGHRS and CDR2 is YFSETQ. Trimming removed 6 bases at V and 0 bases at J, with 7 bases between. This CDR3 has 14 amino acids. The full variable domain, with the rest looked up from reference TRBV5-1 and TRBJ2-6, is KAGVTQTPRYLIKTRGQQVTLSCSPISGHRSVSWYQQTPGQGLQFLFEYFSETQRNKGNFPGRFSGRQFSNSRSEMNVSTLELGDSALYLCASKEVSGANVLTFGAGSRLTVL.

In its sample, this clonotype was seen many times. The rearrangement uses TRBV20-1 and TRBJ2-1, with D perhaps TRBD2 (6 bases). The CDR3 spans 12 residues. Germline-derived CDR1 and CDR2 are DFQATT and SNEGSKA (reference sequence). The V end lost 7 bases, the J end lost 4 bases, and 11 bases lay between the germline ends. The CDR3 is CSVPGVYNEQFF. The CDR3 DNA reads as TGCAGTGTTCCGGGGGTATACAATGAGCAGTTCTTC.

This clonotype was seen ten or more times. The chain recombines TRBV4-1 with TRBJ2-2; D might be TRBD1 (5 bases). CDR1 and CDR2 from the germline V gene are MGHRA and YSYEKL. Trimming took off 1 base at V and 2 bases at J, with 11 bases between the two ends. The CDR3 contains 16 residues. This chain's CDR3 is CASSQVREPNTGELFF. The CDR3 DNA sequence: TGCGCCAGCAGCCAAGTCAGGGAACCAAACACCGGGGAGCTGTTTTTT.

The chain has TRBV6-5 and TRBJ2-7; no reliable D call. V was cut by 3 bases and J by 2 bases, with 14 bases left in between. The germline CDR1 and CDR2 sequences are MNHEY and SVGAGI. The CDR3 runs 15 residues. The DNA for the CDR3 is TGTGCCAGCAGTTATGGGAACAGCTGGGCCTACGAGCAGTACTTC. This sequence encodes CASSYGNSWAYEQYF.

This clonotype appeared many times. The chain is built from TRBV20-1 and TRBJ2-1; 9 bases are shared with TRBD2. Trimming at V came to 3 bases and at J to 8 bases, leaving 11 bases not matched to a gene. CDR3 length: 15 residues. CDR1 and CDR2 (germline): DFQATT, SNEGSKA (reference sequence). The CDR3 bases are TGCAGTGCTAGTCCGCGGGAGGGGGTGATCGATGAGCAGTTCTTC. Translating gives CSASPREGVIDEQFF.